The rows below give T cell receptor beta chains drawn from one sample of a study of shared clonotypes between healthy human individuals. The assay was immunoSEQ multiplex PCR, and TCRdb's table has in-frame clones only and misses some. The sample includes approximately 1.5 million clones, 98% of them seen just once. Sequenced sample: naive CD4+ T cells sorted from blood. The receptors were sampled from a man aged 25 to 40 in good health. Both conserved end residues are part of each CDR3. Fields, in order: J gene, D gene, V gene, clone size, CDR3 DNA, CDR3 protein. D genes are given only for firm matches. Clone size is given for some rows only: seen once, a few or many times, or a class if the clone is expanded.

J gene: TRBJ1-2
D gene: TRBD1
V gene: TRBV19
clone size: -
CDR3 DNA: TGTGCCAGTAGTGCCACAGGGACAGGCCCGGGCTACACCTTC
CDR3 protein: CASSATGTGPGYTF

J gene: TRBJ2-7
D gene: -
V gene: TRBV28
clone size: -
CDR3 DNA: TGTGCCAGCAGTTTGGAGCCAGGCTACTACGAGCAGTACTTC
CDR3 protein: CASSLEPGYYEQYF

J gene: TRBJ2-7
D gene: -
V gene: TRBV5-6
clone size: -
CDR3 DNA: TGTGCCAGCAGCCTTCGGGGTTACTCCTACGAGCAGTACTTC
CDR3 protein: CASSLRGYSYEQYF

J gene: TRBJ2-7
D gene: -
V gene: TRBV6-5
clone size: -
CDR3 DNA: TGTGCCAGCAGTCGGGACTCAGCCTACGAGCAGTACTTC
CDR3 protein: CASSRDSAYEQYF

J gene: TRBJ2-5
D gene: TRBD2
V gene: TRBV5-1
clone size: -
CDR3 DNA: TGCGCCAGCAGCGCCTGGGGACTAGCGGGCCCTCCTTCCCAGTACTTC
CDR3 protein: CASSAWGLAGPPSQYF

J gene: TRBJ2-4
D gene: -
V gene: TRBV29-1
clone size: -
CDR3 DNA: TGCAGCGTTCTACAGCCGCTCAAAAACATTCAGTACTTC
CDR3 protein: CSVLQPLKNIQYF

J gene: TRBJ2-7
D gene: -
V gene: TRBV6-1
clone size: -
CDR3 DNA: TGTGCCAGCAGTGAAGCGGGAGCCAGGGTACCCACGGCCAACGAGCAGTACTTC
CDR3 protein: CASSEAGARVPTANEQYF

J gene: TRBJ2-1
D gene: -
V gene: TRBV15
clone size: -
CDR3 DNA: TGTGCCACCAGCAGTAGGCGGGCCTCCTACAATGAGCAGTTCTTC
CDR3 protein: CATSSRRASYNEQFF

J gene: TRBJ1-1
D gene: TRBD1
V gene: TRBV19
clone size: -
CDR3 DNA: TGTGCCAGTGAATCCAGGGGGCCGAACACTGAAGCTTTCTTT
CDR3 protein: CASESRGPNTEAFF

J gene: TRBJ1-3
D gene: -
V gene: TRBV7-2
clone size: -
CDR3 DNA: TGTGCCAGCAGCTACCTAGGTGGAAACACCATATATTTT
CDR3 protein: CASSYLGGNTIYF

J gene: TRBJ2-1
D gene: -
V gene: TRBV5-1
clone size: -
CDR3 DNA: TGCGCCAGCAGCCCCGACGGACATGAGCAGTTCTTC
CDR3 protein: CASSPDGHEQFF

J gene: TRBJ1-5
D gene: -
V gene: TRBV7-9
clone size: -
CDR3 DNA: TGTGCCAGCAGCCAAAGCACCGGAGTCGGTAATCAGCCCCAGCATTTT
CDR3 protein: CASSQSTGVGNQPQHF

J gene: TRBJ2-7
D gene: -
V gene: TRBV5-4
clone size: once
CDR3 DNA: TGTGCCAGCAGCTTCCCCCCCTCCTACGAGCAGTACTTC
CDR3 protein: CASSFPPSYEQYF

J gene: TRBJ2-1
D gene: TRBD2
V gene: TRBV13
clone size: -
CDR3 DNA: TGTGCCAGCAGCTTTTGGAACGGGAGGTTATCCTACAATGAGCAGTTCTTC
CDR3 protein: CASSFWNGRLSYNEQFF

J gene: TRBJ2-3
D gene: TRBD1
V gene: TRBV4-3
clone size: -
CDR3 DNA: TGCGCCAGCAGCCGTAATCCGGGACAGTCAGATACGCAGTATTTT
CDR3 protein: CASSRNPGQSDTQYF

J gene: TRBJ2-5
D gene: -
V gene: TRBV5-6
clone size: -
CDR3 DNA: TGTGCCAGCAGCCGAGGGGGGACCCAGTACTTC
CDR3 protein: CASSRGGTQYF

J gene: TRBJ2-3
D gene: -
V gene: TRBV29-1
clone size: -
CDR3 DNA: TGCAGCGTTGAAGATTTGGGGGTTCGTGGAGCGAACTCTAGCACAGATACGCAGTATTTT
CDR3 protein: CSVEDLGVRGANSSTDTQYF

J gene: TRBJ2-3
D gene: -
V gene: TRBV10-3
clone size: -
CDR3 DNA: TGTGCCGTCGGACTGCCGGAGACAGATACGCAGTATTTT
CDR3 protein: CAVGLPETDTQYF

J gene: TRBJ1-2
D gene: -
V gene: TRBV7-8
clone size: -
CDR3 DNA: TGTGCCAGCAGCCTACCAGGACTACGCTATGGCTACACCTTC
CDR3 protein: CASSLPGLRYGYTF

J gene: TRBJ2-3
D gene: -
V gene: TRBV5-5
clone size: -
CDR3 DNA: TGTGCCAGCAGCTTGTTCCCATACACAGATACGCAGTATTTT
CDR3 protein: CASSLFPYTDTQYF

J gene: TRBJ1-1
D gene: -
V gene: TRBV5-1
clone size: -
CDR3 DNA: TGCGCCAGCAGCTCCGGGCAAGGGGACACTGAAGCTTTCTTT
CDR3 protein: CASSSGQGDTEAFF

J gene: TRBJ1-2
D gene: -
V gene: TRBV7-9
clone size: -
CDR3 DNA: TGTGCCAGCAGCTTAGCTTGGAACTATGGCTACACCTTC
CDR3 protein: CASSLAWNYGYTF

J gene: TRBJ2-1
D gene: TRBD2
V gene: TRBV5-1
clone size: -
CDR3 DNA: TGCGCCAGCCATTTTCCTAGCGGGAGGGCCGAGTCCTACAATGAGCAGTTCTTC
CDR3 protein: CASHFPSGRAESYNEQFF